This record covers a single T cell receptor (beta chain). Its antigen is currently not known. Per-base qualities were not stored, and no clone one base away is much larger. The data are from a study of blood T cell repertoires in COVID-19 (dated by TCRdb to between 2020 and 2021). In terms of the full investigation: Samples covering the acute and convalescent phases of COVID-19 were provided by collaborators in the United States, Italy and Spain. HLA class I and class II types, where available, came from metadata supplied by the sample provider rather than from assay-based typing. The repertoires were released in a freely available public database intended as a resource for research on the immune response to SARS-CoV-2. Samples were obtained from the ongoing ImmuneRACE study (first 160 participants) and from some 1,200 subjects provided by 6 global collaborators. Sample metadata almost always included a de-identified subject ID, COVID-19 status, age in years and sex. The prospective study material was composed of cDNA or gDNA derived from T cells, B-cell-depleted T cells, or PBMCs. The dataset comprised deeply sampled blood TCRbeta repertoires from subjects exposed to, actively infected with, or recovered from COVID-19.

Study-level results and caveats: The amount of clinical and demographic metadata varied by source and participant and was provided uncurated.

One collaborating source in Seattle enrolled patients during active infection and followed them longitudinally through the course of disease. Collaborating institutions collected whole blood in K2EDTA tubes following their own protocols. For TCRbeta analysis, collaborator samples were shipped as frozen whole blood, as isolated PBMCs, or as DNA extracted from either sample type. Counted from cysteine to phenylalanine, this CDR3 has 15 amino acids. Just the 45-base CDR3 DNA is kept, in frame starting at base 1. Based on the germline V gene, the CDR1 and CDR2 sequences are SGDLS and YYNGEE. V lost 3 bases and J lost 1 base; the stretch between them is 11 bases long. The immunoSEQ Assay, a bias-controlled multiplex PCR, was used to amplify TCRbeta CDR3 regions from genomic DNA. The authors' analysis ran thus. Within the assay, amplification of reference gene primers was used to estimate how many nucleated cells each sample contained. Sequence reads were collapsed and filtered to measure the absolute abundance of every unique TCRbeta CDR3 rearrangement. For each sample, productive Simpson clonality was calculated as the square root of Simpson's diversity index over productive rearrangements. TCRdb re-hosts the immuneACCESS table, in-frame sequences only. Its copies lack some clones; in the studies checked, an unresolved V gene accounts for under half of them, and the cause for the rest is not known. That table supplies the V and J calls and clone size; D and trimming were determined from the DNA. The sample yields about 220,000 clones; 75% to 90% were counted once. The top ten hold under 8.5% of the sample.

The V and J genes are TRBV9 and TRBJ2-4; tentative D gene TRBD1, with 6 bases matching. The TCR sequence derives from a woman of 80 years or more with COVID-19, enrolled during active disease. Source material: peripheral blood. The DNA sequence follows: TGTGCCAGCAGCGAGCAGGGGTCGGCCAAAAACATTCAGTACTTC. This sequence encodes CASSEQGSAKNIQYF.